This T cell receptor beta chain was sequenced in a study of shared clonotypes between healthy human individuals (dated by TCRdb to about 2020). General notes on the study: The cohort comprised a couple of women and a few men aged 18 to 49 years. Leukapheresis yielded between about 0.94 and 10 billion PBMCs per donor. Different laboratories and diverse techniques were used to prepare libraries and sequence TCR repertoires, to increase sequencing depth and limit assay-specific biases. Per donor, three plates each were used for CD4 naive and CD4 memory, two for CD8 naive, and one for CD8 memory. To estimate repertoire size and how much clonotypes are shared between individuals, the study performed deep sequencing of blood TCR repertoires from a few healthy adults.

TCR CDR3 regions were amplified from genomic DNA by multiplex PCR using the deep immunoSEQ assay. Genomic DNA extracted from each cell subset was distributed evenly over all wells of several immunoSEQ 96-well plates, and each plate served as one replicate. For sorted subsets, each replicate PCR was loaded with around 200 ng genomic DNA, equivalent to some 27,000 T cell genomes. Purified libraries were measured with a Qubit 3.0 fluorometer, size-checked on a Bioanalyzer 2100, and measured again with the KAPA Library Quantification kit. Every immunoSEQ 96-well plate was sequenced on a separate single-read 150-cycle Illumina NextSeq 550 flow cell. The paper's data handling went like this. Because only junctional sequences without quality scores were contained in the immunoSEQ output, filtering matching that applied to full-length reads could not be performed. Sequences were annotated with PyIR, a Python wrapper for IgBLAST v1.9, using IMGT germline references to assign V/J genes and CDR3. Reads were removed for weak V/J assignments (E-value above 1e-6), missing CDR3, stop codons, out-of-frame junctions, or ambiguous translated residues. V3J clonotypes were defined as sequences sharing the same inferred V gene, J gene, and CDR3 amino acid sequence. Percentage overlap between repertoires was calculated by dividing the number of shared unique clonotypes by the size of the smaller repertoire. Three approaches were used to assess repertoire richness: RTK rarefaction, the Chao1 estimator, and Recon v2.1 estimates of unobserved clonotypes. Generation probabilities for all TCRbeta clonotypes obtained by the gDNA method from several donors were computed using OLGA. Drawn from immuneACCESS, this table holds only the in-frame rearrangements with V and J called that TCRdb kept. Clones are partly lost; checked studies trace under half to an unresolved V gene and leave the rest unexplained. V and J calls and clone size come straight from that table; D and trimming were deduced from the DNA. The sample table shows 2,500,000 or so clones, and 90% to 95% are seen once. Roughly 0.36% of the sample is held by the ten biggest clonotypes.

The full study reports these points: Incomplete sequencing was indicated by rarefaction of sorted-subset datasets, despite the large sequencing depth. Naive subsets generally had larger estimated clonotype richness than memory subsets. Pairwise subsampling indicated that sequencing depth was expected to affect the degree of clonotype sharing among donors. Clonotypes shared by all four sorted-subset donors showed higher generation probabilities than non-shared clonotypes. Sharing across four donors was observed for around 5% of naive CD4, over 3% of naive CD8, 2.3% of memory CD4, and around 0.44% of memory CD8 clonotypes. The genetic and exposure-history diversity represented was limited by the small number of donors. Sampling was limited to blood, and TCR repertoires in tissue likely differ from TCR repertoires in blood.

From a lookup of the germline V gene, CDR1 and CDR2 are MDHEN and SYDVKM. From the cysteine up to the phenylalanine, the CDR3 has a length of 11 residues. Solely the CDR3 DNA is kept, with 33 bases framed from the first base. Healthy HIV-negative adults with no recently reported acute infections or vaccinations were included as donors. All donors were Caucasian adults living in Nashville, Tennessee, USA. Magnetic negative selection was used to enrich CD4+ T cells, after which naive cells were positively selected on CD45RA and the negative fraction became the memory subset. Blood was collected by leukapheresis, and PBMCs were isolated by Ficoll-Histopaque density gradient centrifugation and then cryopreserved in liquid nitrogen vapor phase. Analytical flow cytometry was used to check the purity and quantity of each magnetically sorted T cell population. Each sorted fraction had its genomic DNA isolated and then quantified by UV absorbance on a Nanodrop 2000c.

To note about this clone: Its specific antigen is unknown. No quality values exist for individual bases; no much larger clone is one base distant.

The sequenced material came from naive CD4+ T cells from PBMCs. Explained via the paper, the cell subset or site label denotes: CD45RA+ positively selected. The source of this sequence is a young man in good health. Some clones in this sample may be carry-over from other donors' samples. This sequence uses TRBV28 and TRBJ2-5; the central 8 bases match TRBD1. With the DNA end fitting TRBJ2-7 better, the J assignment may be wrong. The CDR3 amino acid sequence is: CASVDRGEQYF. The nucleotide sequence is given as TGTGCCAGCGTAGACAGGGGCGAGCAGTACTTC.